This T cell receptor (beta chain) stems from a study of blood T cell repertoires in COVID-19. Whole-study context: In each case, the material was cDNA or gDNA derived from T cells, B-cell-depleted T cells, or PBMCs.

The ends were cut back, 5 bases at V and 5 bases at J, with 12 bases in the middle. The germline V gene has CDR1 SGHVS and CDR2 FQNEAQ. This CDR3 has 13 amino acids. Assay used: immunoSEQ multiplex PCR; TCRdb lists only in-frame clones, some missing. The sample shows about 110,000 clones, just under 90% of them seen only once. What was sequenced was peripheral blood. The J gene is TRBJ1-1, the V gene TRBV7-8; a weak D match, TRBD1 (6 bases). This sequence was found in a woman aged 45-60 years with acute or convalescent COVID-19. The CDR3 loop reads CASSKGERTEAFF. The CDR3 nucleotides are TGTGCCAGCAGCAAGGGGGAGCGTACTGAAGCTTTCTTT.